This T cell receptor (beta chain) was sequenced during a study of T cell responses to AZD1222 COVID-19 vaccine. Study-level background: Timing groups of about 4 and about 12 weeks for second doses were pooled.

A word on this clone: Its antigen is still unknown.

The V gene's germline CDR1 is SEHNR and CDR2 FQNEAQ (reference sequence). Trimming pared 6 bases from V and 0 bases from J, leaving 11 bases between. The CDR3 covers 14 residues. Here immunoSEQ multiplex PCR was the method, and the copy in TCRdb shows in-frame clones only, minus some. The sample consists of 100,000 to 150,000 clones, over 90% of them appearing once. Findings of the study overall: Donor demographics were predominantly white British with a female majority; clonal diversity may be underestimated. The study found Spike-specific TCR breadth and depth rose after two AZD1222 doses.

The V gene is TRBV7-9, the J gene TRBJ1-2; D remains ambiguous. The TCR was taken from an adult in good health. This material consisted of peripheral blood, taken on day 0 of AZD1222 vaccination. The CDR3 is CASSELGANYGYTF. CDR3 nucleotide sequence: TGTGCCAGCAGTGAACTCGGGGCTAACTATGGCTACACCTTC.